A selection of T cell receptor beta chains follows, all from one sample in a study of blood T cell repertoires in COVID-19. Profiled with immunoSEQ multiplex PCR; TCRdb holds only in-frame clones, not every one. The sample records approximately 220,000 clones, about 88% being singletons. Material: peripheral blood. These receptors came from a man between 40 and 49 years old with acute or convalescent COVID-19. Both conserved end residues are part of each CDR3. Each record gives: J gene, D gene, clone size, V gene, CDR3 DNA, CDR3 protein. The D gene is left open where the match is weak. Size is stated for part of the rows, as once, few or many counts, or as a class when the clone is expanded.

>TRBJ2-5|TRBD2|few|TRBV7-2
TGTGCCAGCAGCTTAGGGGCCGCGGGCGGGAGGCGGCAAGAGACCCAGTACTTC
CASSLGAAGGRRQETQYF
>TRBJ2-7|-|-|TRBV6-5
TGTGCCAGCAGCCCCGAGGAGCGGTACGAGCAGTACTTC
CASSPEERYEQYF
>TRBJ2-2|-|-|TRBV19
TGTGCCAGTAAGGGGCCCGGGGAGCTGTTTTTT
CASKGPGELFF
>TRBJ2-3|-|-|TRBV7-2
TGTGCCAGCAGCTTAGACTTCCGGGGAGCACTAGCAGATACGCAGTATTTT
CASSLDFRGALADTQYF
>TRBJ2-3|TRBD2|few|TRBV4-1
TGCGCCAGCAGCCAAGGGACCTGGACTAGCTCAGATACGCAGTATTTT
CASSQGTWTSSDTQYF
>TRBJ2-1|TRBD2|few|TRBV24-1
TGTGCCACCAGTGATCGACAGCGGGGGGGCCCCATAACTCATGAGCAGTTCTTC
CATSDRQRGGPITHEQFF
>TRBJ1-6|-|few|TRBV5-8
TGTGCCAGCAGCTTGGCCGGGGAGGGGAGGCATAATTCACCCCTCCACTTT
CASSLAGEGRHNSPLHF
>TRBJ2-7|-|-|TRBV19
TGTGCCAGTAGTCCGTCCGGGACAACCTACGAGCAGTACTTC
CASSPSGTTYEQYF
>TRBJ2-3|TRBD1|-|TRBV9
TGTGCCAGCAGCGCCCTCTTGGGACAGGGTAATTCGGATACGCAGTATTTT
CASSALLGQGNSDTQYF
>TRBJ2-3|-|-|TRBV7-9
TGTGCCAGCAGCCTCACAGATACGCAGTATTTT
CASSLTDTQYF
>TRBJ2-3|-|-|TRBV5-6
TGTGCCAGCAGCTTGGCGCAGGGTGGGATCATTGGGCAGTATTTT
CASSLAQGGIIGQYF
>TRBJ2-2|TRBD2|-|TRBV6-6
TGTGCCAGCAGTCCTCCGGGACTAGCGGGGGAAAGGACCGGGGAGCTGTTTTTT
CASSPPGLAGERTGELFF
>TRBJ2-7|TRBD2|-|TRBV11-2
TGTGCCAGCAGCTTATCCCCTAGCGGGGGCCTTTCCTACGAGCAGTACTTC
CASSLSPSGGLSYEQYF
>TRBJ1-2|-|-|TRBV5-1
TGCGCCAGCAGCCTCGACAGCCTTCATAACTATGGCTACACCTTC
CASSLDSLHNYGYTF
>TRBJ2-2|TRBD2|-|TRBV6-5
TGTGCCAGTTTCAGACTAGCGGGCGGTACCGGGGAGCTGTTTTTT
CASFRLAGGTGELFF
>TRBJ1-4|-|-|TRBV5-1
TGCGCCAGCAGCTTGTGGGGGGGTTTACAGGAAAAACTGTTTTTT
CASSLWGGLQEKLFF
>TRBJ2-7|TRBD1|-|TRBV10-3
TGTGCCATCCGCCTCGGGACAGGGTCCTACGAGCAGTACTTC
CAIRLGTGSYEQYF
>TRBJ2-2|TRBD2|-|TRBV6-5
TGTGCCAGCAGTTACAAGCGGGAGCGCACCGGGGAGCTGTTTTTT
CASSYKRERTGELFF
>TRBJ2-5|-|-|TRBV24-1
TGTGCCACTTCCGGGGGTAGTATATGGTCAGAGACCCAGTACTTC
CATSGGSIWSETQYF
>TRBJ2-5|TRBD1|once|TRBV7-7
TGTGCTAGCAGCCCCGGACAGGGGGGAAGCTTGGGGGAGACCCAGTACTTC
CASSPGQGGSLGETQYF
>TRBJ1-6|-|-|TRBV3-1/TRBV3-2
TGTGCCAGCAGCCTAGGAGGACAGAATAATTCACCCCTCCACTTT
CASSLGGQNNSPLHF
>TRBJ1-2|TRBD1|-|TRBV24-1
TGTGCCACCAGTGAGTCCCCCGGGACAGGGTATGGCTACACCTTC
CATSESPGTGYGYTF